This T cell receptor (beta chain) was captured by sequencing in a study of T cells expressing NK-cell markers. Study background: From sorted CD3+CD56+NKG2C+, CD3+CD56+NKG2C- and CD3+CD56-NKG2C+ T cells came the TCR beta repertoires. Overall study findings and caveats: These clonotypes additionally ranked first within the CD3+CD56-NKG2C+ fraction of several donors.

With regard to this clonotype: Its target is unknown.

Germline CDR1 SGHTA, CDR2 FQGTGA. The CDR3 is made up of 14 amino acids. TCRdb reworked the 5' RACE reads into one entry per CDR3 protein, no DNA. Here the sample table reports 160,000 or so distinct CDR3 sequences. The clonotype originates from a woman aged 18 to 75 in good health. Sequencing was carried out using blood T cells: a sorted CD56 or NKG2C T cell subset, CD4+ or CD8+ T cells, or bulk PBMC T cells (not recorded which). J is TRBJ2-1 and V is TRBV7-3; checking the TCRdb D call of TRBD2 is not possible without DNA. The CDR3 sequence is CASSLIGLVGEQFF.